This T cell receptor (beta chain) stems from a study of response to subunit inactivated influenza vaccine. Trimming cost V 4 bases and J 4 bases, with 12 bases left between them. Germline V gives CDR1 KGHSH, CDR2 LQKENI. CDR3 length equals 14 residues. Via MiXCR, TCRdb re-called the RT-PCR reads, giving one row per CDR3 protein. The sample contains fewer than 750,000 distinct CDR3 sequences, 12% to 15% of which appear only once. The chain is built from TRBV18 and TRBJ2-3; TRBD1 or TRBD2 may be the D gene (6 bases each). Here the sequenced sample was PBMCs from blood, taken 11 to 12 days after vaccination. The receptor's source is a man in his forties or fifties who received an inactivated influenza vaccine. The CDR3 DNA sequence: TGTGCCAGCTCACGGCAGGAGGGGGCAGATACGCAGTATTTT. It codes for CASSRQEGADTQYF.